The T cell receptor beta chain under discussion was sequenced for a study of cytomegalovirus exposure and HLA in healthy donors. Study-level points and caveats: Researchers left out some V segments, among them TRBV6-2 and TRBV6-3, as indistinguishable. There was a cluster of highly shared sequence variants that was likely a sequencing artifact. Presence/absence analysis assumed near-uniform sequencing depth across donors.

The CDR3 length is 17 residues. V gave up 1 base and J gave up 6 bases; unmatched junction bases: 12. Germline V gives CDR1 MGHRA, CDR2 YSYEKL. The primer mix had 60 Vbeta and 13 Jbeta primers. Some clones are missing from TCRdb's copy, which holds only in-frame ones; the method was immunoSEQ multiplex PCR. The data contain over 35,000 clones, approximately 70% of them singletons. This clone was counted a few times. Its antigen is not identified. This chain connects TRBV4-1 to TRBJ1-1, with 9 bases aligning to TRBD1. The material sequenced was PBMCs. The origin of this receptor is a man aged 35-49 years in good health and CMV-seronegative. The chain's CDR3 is CASSQGTGVGEKAEAFF. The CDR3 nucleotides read TGCGCCAGCAGCCAAGGGACAGGGGTAGGGGAAAAGGCTGAAGCTTTCTTT.